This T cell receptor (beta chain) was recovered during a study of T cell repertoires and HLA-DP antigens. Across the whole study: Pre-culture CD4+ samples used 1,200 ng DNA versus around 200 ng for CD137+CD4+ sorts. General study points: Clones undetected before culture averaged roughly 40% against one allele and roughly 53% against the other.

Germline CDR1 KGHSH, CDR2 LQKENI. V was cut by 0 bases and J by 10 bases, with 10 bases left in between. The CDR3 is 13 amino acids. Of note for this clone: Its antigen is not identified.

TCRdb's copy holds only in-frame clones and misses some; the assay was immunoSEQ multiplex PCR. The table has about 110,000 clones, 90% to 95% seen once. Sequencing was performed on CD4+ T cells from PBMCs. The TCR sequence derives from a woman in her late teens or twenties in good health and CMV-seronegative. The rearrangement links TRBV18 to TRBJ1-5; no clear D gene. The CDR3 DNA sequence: TGTGCCAGCTCACCACCAGGCTTCACACCCCAGCATTTT. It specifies CASSPPGFTPQHF.